Given below is one T cell receptor (beta chain) in context. Its antigen is not identified. The CDR3 totals 17 residues. CDR1 MNHEY and CDR2 SMNVEV come from the germline V gene (reference sequence). V was trimmed by 4 bases and J by 3 bases, leaving 19 bases between them. Researchers prepared the TCRbeta library using unique molecular identifiers, the study reports. TCRdb reprocessed the PCR reads with MiXCR, giving one entry per CDR3 protein. The repertoire holds 550,000 to 800,000 distinct CDR3 sequences, with under 15% as singletons. The data are from a study of T-cell reconstitution after alpha-beta-depleted transplantation in children. General study results and limits: Among T cells one year after transplant, newly produced cells accounted for most counts and diversity. Expanded graft clones, several hundred of them, were reportedly the source of alpha-beta T cells about two months after transplant.

The sequencing used PBMCs, collected before TCRalphabeta/CD19-depleted stem cell transplant. This chain joins TRBV27 and TRBJ1-5; possible D gene TRBD1, 6 bases. The clonotype originates from a girl under 10 years old with congenital amegakaryocytic thrombocytopenia, due to receive a stem cell transplant. The CDR3 coding sequence is TGTGCCAGCAGTTCCCACCTTTGGGGGGCCGACAATCAGCCCCAGCATTTT. Protein product: CASSSHLWGADNQPQHF.